Below are 11 T cell receptor beta chains sequenced from a single sample in a study of follicular helper T cells after annual influenza vaccination (dated by TCRdb to 2016 to 2017). Receptor libraries were prepared by the immunoSEQ multiplex PCR assay. Here the immuneACCESS table is served through TCRdb, limited to in-frame sequences with V and J called. Missing clones are a known gap in these copies; in checked studies unresolved V genes cover under half, and the rest lacks a known reason. The sample yields fewer than 7,500 clones; around 86% were counted once. Roughly 0.49% of the sample comes from the top ten. The sample's time point label, in plain terms: 2015-2016 season, 7 days after influenza vaccination. Sequencing was performed on CXCR5- memory CD4+ T cells sorted from blood, taken 7 days after influenza vaccination. What this sample's cell subset or site label stands for: CXCR5- memory CD4 T cells. The receptor source for this set is an adult who received the influenza vaccine.

V usage is TRBV6-1 and J usage is TRBJ2-1; perhaps TRBD2 as D (6 bases). Trimming took 3 bases from V and 6 from J, leaving 15 bases between them. The CDR3 runs 15 residues. CDR1 and CDR2 from the germline V gene are MNHNS and SASEGT. In DNA form, the CDR3 reads TGTGCCAGCAGTGAGGGGGGAGCCCCTGTCAATGAGCAGTTCTTC. This translates into CASSEGGAPVNEQFF.

V is TRBV6-1 and J is TRBJ2-2, with D perhaps TRBD1 (5 bases). Germline lookup yields CDR1 MNHNS and CDR2 SASEGT. Trimming took off 2 bases at V and 6 bases at J, with 16 bases between the two ends. This CDR3 contains 16 residues. CDR3 bases: TGTGCCAGCAGTGAATTTCGTCCCCAGGGATCCGGGGAGCTGTTTTTT. Protein: CASSEFRPQGSGELFF.

This clone has only a few counts. This chain connects TRBV5-1 to TRBJ1-2; unclear D gene. The germline CDR1 and CDR2 sequences are SGHRS and YFSETQ. Trimming pared 1 base from V and 8 bases from J, leaving 12 bases between. The CDR3 runs to 13 residues. Here the CDR3 DNA reads TGCGCCAGCAGCTTGAATTCGGTTTACGGCTACACCTTC. Its translation: CASSLNSVYGYTF.

This clone was recorded once. The DNA of the CDR3 is TGTGCCAGCACCCTAAGGGGCGATAGTGACGAGCAGTACTTC. It is translated as CASTLRGDSDEQYF. J is TRBJ2-7 and V is TRBV5-4; weak D call: TRBD1 (5 bases). This CDR3 has 14 residues. Per the germline V gene, CDR1 is SGHNT and CDR2 is YYREEE (reference sequence). V shed 6 bases and J shed 5 bases, with 18 bases lying between them.

V and J are TRBV9 and TRBJ2-3; tentatively, D is TRBD2 (5 bases). Trimming took 4 bases from V and 2 from J, leaving 11 bases between them. The length of the CDR3 is 14 residues. The V gene's germline CDR1 is SGDLS and CDR2 YYNGEE. The CDR3 sequence: CASSPRATTDTQYF. In DNA, the CDR3 is TGTGCCAGCAGCCCGAGGGCAACCACAGATACGCAGTATTTT.

The chain couples TRBV7-8 to TRBJ1-6; D perhaps matches TRBD1 (5 bases). From germline, CDR1 is SGHVS and CDR2 FQNEAQ. V lost 8 bases and J 10 bases, leaving 21 bases between the germline ends. This CDR3 region has 15 residues. The CDR3 spells CASSLVGGGRSPLHF. The CDR3 DNA is TGTGCCAGCTCCCTGGTGGGGGGAGGACGCTCACCCCTCCACTTT. The whole variable domain, remainder taken from reference TRBV7-8 and TRBJ1-6, is GAGVSQSPRYKVAKRGQDVALRCDPISGHVSLFWYQQALGQGPEFLTYFQNEAQLDKSGLPSDRFFAERPEGSVSTLKIQRTQQEDSAVYLCASSLVGGGRSPLHFGNGTRLTVT.

The chain uses TRBV5-4 and TRBJ1-2; weak D call: TRBD1 (6 bases). The CDR3 contains 16 residues. Germline V gene sequence: CDR1 SGHNT, CDR2 YYREEE (reference sequence). The V gene lost 0 bases and the J gene lost 0 bases, with 12 bases spanning the gap. CDR3 bases: TGTGCCAGCAGCTTGGCTGCGGGACATACTAACTATGGCTACACCTTC. This codes for CASSLAAGHTNYGYTF.

The chain uses TRBV6-6 and TRBJ1-1; weak D call: TRBD1 (6 bases). V was pared by 8 bases and J by 3 bases, with 13 bases between. Germline V gene sequence: CDR1 MNHNY, CDR2 SVGAGI (reference sequence). The CDR3 is 13 amino acids. The CDR3 here is CASAPGVYTEAFF. CDR3 sequence (DNA): TGTGCCAGCGCACCAGGGGTGTACACTGAAGCTTTCTTT.

The chain combines TRBV11-3 with TRBJ1-1; D is undetermined. The V end lost 4 bases, the J end lost 9 bases, and 15 bases lay between the germline ends. The CDR3 loop spans 13 amino acids. CDR1 and CDR2 (germline): SGHNT, YENEEA. The CDR3 here is CASSSRMAYQAFF. In DNA form, the CDR3 reads TGTGCCAGCAGCTCCCGGATGGCCTATCAAGCTTTCTTT. The variable domain in full, completed from reference TRBV11-3 and TRBJ1-1, reads EAGVVQSPRYKIIEKKQPVAFWCNPISGHNTLYWYLQNLGQGPELLIRYENEEAVDDSQLPKDRFSAERLKGVDSTLKIQPAELGDSAVYLCASSSRMAYQAFFGQGTRLTVV.

The CDR3 loop reads CASSLRSRDRGNTIYF. In nucleotides, the CDR3 is TGTGCCAGCAGCTTAAGGTCGAGGGACCGCGGAAACACCATATATTTT. The rearrangement links TRBV7-2 to TRBJ1-3; D possibly corresponds to TRBD1 (5 bases). From germline, CDR1 is SGHTA and CDR2 FQGNSA. There are 16 residues in the CDR3. The ends were cut back, 2 bases at V and 4 bases at J, with 15 bases in the middle.

Written as DNA, the CDR3 is TGCGCCAGCAGCCCCGGGACAGGCTCCTACGAGCAGTACTTC. Translating it yields CASSPGTGSYEQYF. The chain uses TRBV5-1 and TRBJ2-7; 8 bases are a match to TRBD1. J gave up 0 bases and V 4 bases, and 3 bases lay outside the gene matches. This CDR3 spans 14 amino acids. Germline assignment: CDR1 SGHRS and CDR2 YFSETQ.